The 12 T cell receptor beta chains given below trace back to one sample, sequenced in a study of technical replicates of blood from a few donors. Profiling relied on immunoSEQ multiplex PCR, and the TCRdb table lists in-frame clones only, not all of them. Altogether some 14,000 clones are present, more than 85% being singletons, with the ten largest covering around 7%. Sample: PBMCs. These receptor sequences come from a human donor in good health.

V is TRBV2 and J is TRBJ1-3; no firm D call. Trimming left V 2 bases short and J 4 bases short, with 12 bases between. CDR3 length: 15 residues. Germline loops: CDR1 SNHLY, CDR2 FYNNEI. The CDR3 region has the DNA TGTGCCAGCAGTGAAAGAGGGCGGCTCGGAAACACCATATATTTT. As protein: CASSERGRLGNTIYF.

The DNA of the CDR3 is TGTGCCAGCAGCCGCCCGACTAGCGGGAGGGCCAACGAGCAGTACTTC. This sequence encodes CASSRPTSGRANEQYF. The V call is TRBV5-6, the J call TRBJ2-7, with TRBD2 matching over 14 bases. Germline CDR1 is SGHDT and CDR2 is YYEEEE. This CDR3 region has 16 residues. The ends lost 4 bases at V and 5 bases at J; junction bases unmatched: 8.

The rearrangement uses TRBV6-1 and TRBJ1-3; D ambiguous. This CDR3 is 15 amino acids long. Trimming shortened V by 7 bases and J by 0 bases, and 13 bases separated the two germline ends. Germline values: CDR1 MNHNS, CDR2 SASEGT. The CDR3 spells CASIMDSASGNTIYF. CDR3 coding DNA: TGTGCCAGCATTATGGACTCTGCCTCTGGAAACACCATATATTTT.

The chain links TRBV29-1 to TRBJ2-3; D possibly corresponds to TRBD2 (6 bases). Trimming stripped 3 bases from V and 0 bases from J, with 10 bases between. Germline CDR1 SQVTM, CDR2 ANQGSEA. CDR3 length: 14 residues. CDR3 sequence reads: CSVEGLSSTDTQYF. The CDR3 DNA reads TGCAGCGTTGAGGGACTCTCAAGCACAGATACGCAGTATTTT.

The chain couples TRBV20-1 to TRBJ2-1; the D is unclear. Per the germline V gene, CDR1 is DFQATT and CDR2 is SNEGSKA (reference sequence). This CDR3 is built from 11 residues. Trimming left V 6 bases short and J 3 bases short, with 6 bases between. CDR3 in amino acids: CSALDYNEQFF. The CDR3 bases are TGCAGTGCCCTAGACTACAATGAGCAGTTCTTC.

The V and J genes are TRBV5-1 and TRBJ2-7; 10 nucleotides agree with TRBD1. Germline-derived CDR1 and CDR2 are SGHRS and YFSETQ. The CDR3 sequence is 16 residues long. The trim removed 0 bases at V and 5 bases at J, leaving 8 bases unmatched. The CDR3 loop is CASSLVTGQGSNEQYF. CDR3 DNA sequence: TGCGCCAGCAGCTTGGTTACGGGACAGGGGTCCAACGAGCAGTACTTC.

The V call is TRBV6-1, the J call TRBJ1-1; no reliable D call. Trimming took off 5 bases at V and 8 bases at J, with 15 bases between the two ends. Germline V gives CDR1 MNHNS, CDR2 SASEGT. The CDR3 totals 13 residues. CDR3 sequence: CASSLHGVAEAFF. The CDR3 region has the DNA TGTGCCAGCAGTCTTCACGGGGTCGCGGAAGCTTTCTTT.

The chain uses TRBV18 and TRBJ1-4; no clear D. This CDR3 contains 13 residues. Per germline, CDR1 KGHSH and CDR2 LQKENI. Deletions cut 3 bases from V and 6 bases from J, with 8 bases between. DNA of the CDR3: TGTGCCAGCTCACCGAACCCGGATGAAAAACTGTTTTTT. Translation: CASSPNPDEKLFF.

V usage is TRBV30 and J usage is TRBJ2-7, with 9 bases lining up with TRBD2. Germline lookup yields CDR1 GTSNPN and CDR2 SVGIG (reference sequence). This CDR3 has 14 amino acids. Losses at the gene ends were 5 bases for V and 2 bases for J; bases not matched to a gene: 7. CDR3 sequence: CAWGTGTSTYEQYF. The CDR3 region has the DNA TGTGCCTGGGGAACCGGGACTAGCACCTACGAGCAGTACTTC.

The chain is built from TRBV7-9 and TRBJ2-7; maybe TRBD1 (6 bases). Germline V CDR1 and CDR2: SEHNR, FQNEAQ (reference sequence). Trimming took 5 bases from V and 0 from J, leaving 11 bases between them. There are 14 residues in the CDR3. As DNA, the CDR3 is TGTGCCAGCAGCCACCGGGACAACTCCTACGAGCAGTACTTC. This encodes CASSHRDNSYEQYF.

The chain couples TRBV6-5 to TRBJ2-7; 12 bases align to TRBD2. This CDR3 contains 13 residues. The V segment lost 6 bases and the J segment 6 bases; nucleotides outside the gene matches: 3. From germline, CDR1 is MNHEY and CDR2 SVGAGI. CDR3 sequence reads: CASRRLAGVEQYF. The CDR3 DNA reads TGTGCCAGCAGACGACTAGCGGGAGTCGAGCAGTACTTC.

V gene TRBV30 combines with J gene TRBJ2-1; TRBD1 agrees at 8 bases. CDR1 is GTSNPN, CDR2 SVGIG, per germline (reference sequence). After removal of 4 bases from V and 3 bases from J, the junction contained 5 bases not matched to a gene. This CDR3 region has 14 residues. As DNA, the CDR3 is TGTGCCTGGATACAGGGGGAATACTACAATGAGCAGTTCTTC. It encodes CAWIQGEYYNEQFF.